This note documents a single T cell receptor (beta chain) sequence. TCRbeta library construction was performed incorporating unique molecular identifiers. From the PCR reads, TCRdb called clonotypes with MiXCR, one entry per CDR3 protein. The sample carries hundreds of thousands of distinct CDR3 sequences, roughly 8.1% recorded once. The CDR3 consists of 15 residues. Germline V CDR1 and CDR2: LNHNV, YYDKDF (reference sequence). V gave up 0 bases and J gave up 2 bases, with 8 bases separating them. The data are from a study of T-cell reconstitution after alpha-beta-depleted transplantation in children.

This chain links TRBV15 with TRBJ1-3; D perhaps matches TRBD1 (5 bases). The receptor was derived from a male patient between 2 and 15 years old who had a stem cell transplant for acute myeloid leukemia, so the T cells may come from the graft donor. The sample consisted of PBMCs, mostly from graft donor cells, taken 360 days after TCRalphabeta/CD19-depleted stem cell transplant. This CDR3 reads CATSRDRRAGNTIYF. The CDR3 region has the DNA TGTGCCACCAGCAGAGATCGCAGGGCTGGAAACACCATATATTTT.